This TCR beta chain was obtained from a study of blood T cell repertoires in COVID-19. Overall study: COVID-19 samples from acute and convalescent phases originated in the United States, Italy and Spain.

CDR1 and CDR2 from the germline V gene are GTSNPN and SVGIG (reference sequence). This CDR3 is built from 14 residues. V was cut by 0 bases and J by 4 bases, with 12 bases left in between. Only in-frame clones appear in the TCRdb table, and some are missing; sequencing was by immunoSEQ multiplex PCR. Found here are 250,000 to 350,000 clones, around nine tenths of them singletons; the top ten hold around 11%. In its sample, this clone was seen once. The chain is built from TRBV30 and TRBJ1-2, with D possibly being TRBD1 (5 bases). The specimen sequenced was peripheral blood. The TCR sequence derives from a woman between 25 and 40 years old with COVID-19, enrolled during active disease. The CDR3 nucleotides are TGTGCCTGGAGTGTATGGTCAGGGCCCTATGGCTACACCTTC. The encoded protein is CAWSVWSGPYGYTF.